The 17 T cell receptor beta chains listed next were all sequenced from one sample in a study of cytotoxic CD8 clonotypes in ibrutinib-treated CLL. Sequenced by immunoSEQ multiplex PCR; TCRdb stores in-frame clones only, minus some. The sample records approximately 67,000 clones, around 81% being singletons. This specimen consisted of PBMCs, obtained at disease progression, from a patient treated with ibrutinib. These receptors all come from a human donor with chronic lymphocytic leukemia.

This sequence joins TRBV23-1 and TRBJ2-3; 7 bases line up with TRBD2. TRBV23-1 is marked as an open reading frame, function uncertain. There are 14 residues in the CDR3. V lost 0 bases, J lost 6 bases, and 3 bases stayed unmatched. CDR3 DNA sequence: TGCGCCAGCAGTCAATCGGGGGGAGGGGATACGCAGTATTTT. This translates into CASSQSGGGDTQYF.

As for this clone: Sequence at one end of the junction differs from germline and may be a read error. This sequence joins TRBV19 and TRBJ2-1; 13 bases are a match to TRBD2. CDR1 and CDR2 from the germline V gene are LNHDA and SQIVND (reference sequence). This CDR3 comprises 12 residues. CDR3 DNA: TGTGCCACTGGACTAGCGGGGGCGGCTCTCCTCTTC. Amino acid sequence: CATGLAGAALLF.

The J gene is TRBJ2-5, the V gene TRBV5-5; no clear D gene. The germline V gene encodes CDR1 SGHKS and CDR2 YYEKEE (reference sequence). The CDR3 totals 13 residues. Trimming shortened V by 2 bases and J by 3 bases, and 8 bases separated the two germline ends. The CDR3 sequence: CASSFGSEETQYF. The CDR3 DNA follows: TGTGCCAGCAGCTTTGGTAGTGAAGAGACCCAGTACTTC.

The chain couples TRBV5-4 to TRBJ1-4; D call uncertain. Germline loops: CDR1 SGHNT, CDR2 YYREEE (reference sequence). This CDR3 has 14 residues. V lost 2 bases, J lost 6 bases, and 11 bases lay in between. The CDR3, as DNA: TGTGCCAGCAGCTTTGGGCGGCCGGATGAAAAACTGTTTTTT. Its translation: CASSFGRPDEKLFF. Variable domain in full (rest from reference TRBV5-4 and TRBJ1-4): ETGVTQSPTHLIKTRGQQVTLRCSSQSGHNTVSWYQQALGQGPQFIFQYYREEENGRGNFPPRFSGLQFPNYSSELNVNALELDDSALYLCASSFGRPDEKLFFGSGTQLSVL.

This clone is a singleton in its sample. The chain links TRBV6-6 to TRBJ1-5; the D gene is possibly TRBD1 (5 bases). Trimming took off 4 bases at V and 7 bases at J, with 17 bases between the two ends. CDR3 length equals 15 residues. CDR1 is MNHNY and CDR2 is SVGAGI in the germline V gene (reference sequence). The DNA of the CDR3 is TGTGCCAGCAGTTGGCTCTCGGGAGGGGAGCAGCCCCAGCATTTT. Encoded protein: CASSWLSGGEQPQHF.

Written as DNA, the CDR3 is TGTGCCAGCAGCGTATTGCGGGGGGTCACAGATACGCAGTATTTT. As protein: CASSVLRGVTDTQYF. The rearrangement links TRBV9 to TRBJ2-3, with 8 bases aligning to TRBD2. The CDR3 loop spans 15 amino acids. J was trimmed by 2 bases and V by 1 base; bases with no gene match: 3. Germline V gene data show CDR1 as SGDLS and CDR2 as YYNGEE.

The chain recombines TRBV7-2 with TRBJ2-7; a weak D match, TRBD1 (6 bases). The CDR3 consists of 15 residues. The germline V and J ends were trimmed by 4 bases and 3 bases, with 16 bases remaining between them. Germline V gives CDR1 SGHTA, CDR2 FQGNSA. CDR3 sequence reads: CASSSFQGSNYEQYF. The CDR3 DNA is TGTGCCAGCAGCTCCTTCCAGGGGTCGAACTACGAGCAGTACTTC. The variable domain in full, with the rest retrieved from reference TRBV7-2 and TRBJ2-7, is GAGVSQSPSNKVTEKGKDVELRCDPISGHTALYWYRQSLGQGLEFLIYFQGNSAPDKSGLPSDRFSAERTGGSVSTLTIQRTQQEDSAVYLCASSSFQGSNYEQYFGPGTRLTVT.

The chain has TRBV7-6 and TRBJ2-5; D tentatively reads TRBD1 or TRBD2 (5 bases each). Germline lookup yields CDR1 SGHVS and CDR2 FNYEAQ. The CDR3 totals 13 residues. The V and J ends lost 3 bases and 5 bases respectively, with 10 bases between them. CDR3 residues: CASSFLGTETQYF. CDR3 coding DNA: TGTGCCAGCAGCTTTCTCGGGACGGAGACCCAGTACTTC. Using reference TRBV7-6 and TRBJ2-5 for the parts outside the CDR3, the full variable domain is GAGVSQSPRYKVTKRGQDVALRCDPISGHVSLYWYRQALGQGPEFLTYFNYEAQQDKSGLPNDRFSAERPEGSISTLTIQRTEQRDSAMYRCASSFLGTETQYFGPGTRLLVL.

The V gene is TRBV11-2, the J gene TRBJ1-1; D unresolved. Trimming removed 5 bases at V and 5 bases at J, with 6 bases between. Germline values: CDR1 SGHAT, CDR2 FQNNGV. CDR3 length: 11 residues. The CDR3 loop reads CASSAYTEAFF. For the CDR3, the DNA is TGTGCCAGCAGCGCATATACTGAAGCTTTCTTT. The full variable domain, its missing parts supplied by reference TRBV11-2 and TRBJ1-1, is EAGVAQSPRYKIIEKRQSVAFWCNPISGHATLYWYQQILGQGPKLLIQFQNNGVVDDSQLPKDRFSAERLKGVDSTLKIQPAKLEDSAVYLCASSAYTEAFFGQGTRLTVV.

This clone has only a few counts. The chain is built from TRBV27 and TRBJ2-5; TRBD1 might be the D (6 bases). V shed 2 bases and J shed 7 bases, with 14 bases lying between them. CDR1 MNHEY and CDR2 SMNVEV come from the germline V gene (reference sequence). This CDR3 region has 14 residues. The CDR3 DNA reads as TGTGCCAGCAGTTTACATCAGGGGCTCGGGACCCAGTACTTC. Translation gives CASSLHQGLGTQYF.

The chain joins TRBV9 to TRBJ2-2; 7 bases align to TRBD1. The CDR3 totals 16 residues. Trimming at V came to 0 bases and at J to 4 bases, leaving 6 bases not matched to a gene. The V gene's germline CDR1 is SGDLS and CDR2 YYNGEE. CDR3: CASSVGGQVITGELFF. The CDR3 bases are TGTGCCAGCAGCGTAGGCGGACAGGTGATCACCGGGGAGCTGTTTTTT.

V and J are TRBV7-9 and TRBJ2-7; D call uncertain. This CDR3 contains 13 residues. Germline V gives CDR1 SEHNR, CDR2 FQNEAQ (reference sequence). Trimming took 1 base from V and 5 from J, leaving 9 bases between them. The CDR3: CASSLVGSDEQYF. The CDR3 DNA reads as TGTGCCAGCAGCTTAGTGGGGTCTGACGAGCAGTACTTC.

V usage is TRBV30 and J usage is TRBJ2-7; maybe TRBD2 (6 bases). Germline V gene data show CDR1 as GTSNPN and CDR2 as SVGIG (reference sequence). The germline V and J ends were trimmed by 0 bases and 11 bases, with 11 bases remaining between them. The CDR3 spans 11 residues. Written as DNA, the CDR3 is TGTGCCTGGAGTGTCGGAGGGTTCAAGTACTTC. Its protein product is CAWSVGGFKYF.

This chain joins TRBV29-1 and TRBJ2-7; D possibly corresponds to TRBD2 (6 bases). Trimming removed 0 bases at V and 7 bases at J, with 13 bases between. CDR3 length: 13 amino acids. From germline, CDR1 is SQVTM and CDR2 ANQGSEA. CDR3 sequence reads: CSVEDWRANEQYF. Written as DNA, the CDR3 is TGCAGCGTTGAAGACTGGAGGGCCAATGAGCAGTACTTC.

The CDR3 reads CASSSITGELFF. In nucleotides, the CDR3 is TGCGCCAGCAGCTCGATCACCGGGGAGCTGTTTTTT. The V and J genes are TRBV5-1 and TRBJ2-2; D is unclear. The germline V gene encodes CDR1 SGHRS and CDR2 YFSETQ. This CDR3 has 12 residues. V dropped 3 bases and J dropped 4 bases, with 4 bases sitting between them.

The chain joins TRBV7-9 to TRBJ2-7; 9 nucleotides match TRBD2. V was pared by 5 bases and J by 0 bases, with 8 bases of the junction left unmatched. The germline V gene encodes CDR1 SEHNR and CDR2 FQNEAQ (reference sequence). This CDR3 comprises 16 residues. DNA of the CDR3: TGTGCCAGCAGCGATCCTAGCGGGGACAGCTCCTACGAGCAGTACTTC. It encodes CASSDPSGDSSYEQYF.

V gene TRBV18 combines with J gene TRBJ2-5; tentatively, D is TRBD1 or TRBD2 (5 bases each). Germline V gene lookup returns CDR1 KGHSH and CDR2 LQKENI. The CDR3 loop spans 11 amino acids. Trimming removed 6 bases at V and 12 bases at J, with 14 bases between. The CDR3: CASSTGPQEYF. The CDR3 nucleotides are TGTGCCAGCTCGACGGGACCCCAGGAGTACTTC.